This record concerns one TCR beta chain sequence. Sequence at one end of the junction differs from germline and may be a read error. The data derive from a study of blood T cells in healthy people across ages. Sample-barcoded 5' priming and a J-beta primer mix drove a second PCR of about 6 to 12 cycles. MiXCR, run by TCRdb on the 5' RACE reads, gives a single entry per CDR3 protein. The profile shows nearly 1 million distinct CDR3 sequences, roughly 47% of them singletons. What was sequenced was blood. The TCR was taken from a woman aged 60 to 75 in good health.

CDR3 loop: CVSSGQGGDGYTF. CDR3 bases: TGTGTCAGCAGTGGACAGGGAGGCGACGGCTACACCTTC. The V call is TRBV6-1, the J call TRBJ1-2; 8 bases fit TRBD1. Germline lookup yields CDR1 MNHNS and CDR2 SASEGT. The CDR3 spans 13 residues.